The 13 T cell receptor beta chains below come from one sample, sequenced in a study of CD8+ T cells in alopecia areata. After isolation, RNA underwent reverse transcription to generate cDNA as the sequencing template. Profiling relied on immunoSEQ multiplex PCR, and the TCRdb table lists in-frame clones only, not all of them. The sample holds approximately 210,000 clones; roughly three fifths are singletons and the top ten take 0.95% to 1.5%. Treatment described: oral pan-JAK inhibitor, 5-10 mg twice daily. Sequenced here: CD4+ T cells sorted from blood, sampled at approximately week 42, from a patient treated with tofacitinib. These receptors were taken from a human donor with alopecia areata.

J is TRBJ2-2 and V is TRBV14, with D possibly TRBD1 on 6 matching bases. Germline V gene sequence: CDR1 SGHDN, CDR2 FVKESK. V was cut by 4 bases and J by 4 bases, with 13 bases left in between. The CDR3 covers 15 residues. The CDR3 nucleotides read TGTGCCAGCAGCCTCTCCCAGGGGAGCACCGGGGAGCTGTTTTTT. Encoded protein: CASSLSQGSTGELFF.

The chain has TRBV25-1 and TRBJ2-6; 7 nucleotides align to TRBD1. The CDR3 has 17 residues. The junction had 5 bases not matched to a gene; V was cut back by 2 bases and J by 1 base. Germline CDR1 is MGHDK and CDR2 is SYGVNS. The CDR3, as DNA: TGTGCCAGCAGTGAACCGACAGGGCCATCTGGGGCCAACGTCCTGACTTTC. This encodes CASSEPTGPSGANVLTF.

V usage is TRBV10-2 and J usage is TRBJ1-2, with 9 positions matching TRBD1. The V gene's germline CDR1 is WSHSY and CDR2 SAAADI. This CDR3 comprises 14 residues. V shed 6 bases, J shed 6 bases, and the junction held 8 bases outside the gene matches. DNA of the CDR3: TGCGCCAGCAGAGAAAGGACAGGGGCGGATGGCTACACCTTC. This encodes CASRERTGADGYTF.

The chain combines TRBV4-1 with TRBJ2-1; D unclear. CDR1 and CDR2 (germline): MGHRA, YSYEKL. This CDR3 comprises 16 residues. Trimming shortened V by 4 bases and J by 0 bases, and 13 bases separated the two germline ends. The CDR3 DNA follows: TGCGCCAGCAGCCGCCTGACTTCGATCTCCTACAATGAGCAGTTCTTC. Residues: CASSRLTSISYNEQFF.

The chain combines TRBV2 with TRBJ2-3; possible D gene TRBD1, 5 bases. The CDR3 extends over 13 amino acids. Germline V gene data show CDR1 as SNHLY and CDR2 as FYNNEI. V gave up 4 bases and J gave up 6 bases, with 11 bases separating them. This CDR3 reads CASSVMAGDTQYF. The CDR3 DNA sequence: TGTGCCAGCAGTGTTATGGCAGGGGATACGCAGTATTTT.

J is TRBJ2-2 and V is TRBV30; possibly TRBD1 for D (7 bases). This CDR3 is 14 amino acids long. The V and J ends lost 4 bases and 4 bases respectively, with 13 bases between them. The germline CDR1 and CDR2 sequences are GTSNPN and SVGIG (reference sequence). This CDR3 reads CAWNRQGLTGELFF. CDR3 sequence (DNA): TGTGCCTGGAACCGACAGGGACTCACCGGGGAGCTGTTTTTT.

The V call is TRBV10-3, the J call TRBJ2-7; possible D gene TRBD1, 6 bases. The CDR3 is made up of 16 amino acids. Germline-derived CDR1 and CDR2 are ENHRY and SYGVKD. Trimming took 4 bases from V and 0 from J, leaving 16 bases between them. CDR3 protein: CAISGTGQKPSYEQYF. Written as DNA, the CDR3 is TGTGCCATCAGTGGGACCGGACAGAAGCCCTCCTACGAGCAGTACTTC.

The chain uses TRBV29-1 and TRBJ2-4; 9 nucleotides match TRBD1. The V segment lost 6 bases and the J segment 6 bases; nucleotides outside the gene matches: 6. The CDR3 contains 13 residues. Germline lookup yields CDR1 SQVTM and CDR2 ANQGSEA. CDR3 sequence reads: CSVRDRVINIQYF. The CDR3 region has the DNA TGCAGCGTCCGGGACAGGGTAATAAACATTCAGTACTTC.

V and J are TRBV7-2 and TRBJ2-5; D gene ambiguous. This CDR3 is 13 amino acids long. CDR1 is SGHTA, CDR2 FQGNSA, per germline. V lost 1 base and J 12 bases, leaving 15 bases between the germline ends. The CDR3 nucleotides are TGTGCCAGCAGCTTAGAGATAGACCGTGAAAAGTACTTC. Amino acids: CASSLEIDREKYF.

The chain couples TRBV30 to TRBJ2-1; D not resolved. Germline-derived CDR1 and CDR2 are GTSNPN and SVGIG (reference sequence). The CDR3 loop spans 15 amino acids. Trimming cost V 1 base and J 6 bases, with 16 bases left between them. The CDR3 nucleotides are TGTGCCTGGAGTGGTCATCCTGGACCTCTCAATGAGCAGTTCTTC. This encodes CAWSGHPGPLNEQFF.

This chain links TRBV5-6 with TRBJ2-3; TRBD1 is a possible D gene (6 bases). There are 15 residues in the CDR3. V shed 0 bases and J shed 8 bases, with 16 bases lying between them. Germline V gene data show CDR1 as SGHDT and CDR2 as YYEEEE. The CDR3 nucleotides read TGTGCCAGCAGCTTGGCCGGTGGGGGCAGAGGTACGCAGTATTTT. It encodes CASSLAGGGRGTQYF.

V usage is TRBV5-5 and J usage is TRBJ2-7; TRBD1 might be the D (6 bases). The CDR3 sequence is 13 residues long. V dropped 3 bases and J dropped 2 bases, with 9 bases sitting between them. CDR1 is SGHKS, CDR2 YYEKEE, per germline (reference sequence). The CDR3 spells CASSSWGPYEQYF. CDR3 bases: TGTGCCAGCAGCTCTTGGGGGCCCTACGAGCAGTACTTC.

The chain has TRBV29-1 and TRBJ1-2, with D perhaps TRBD1 (6 bases). Germline V gene data show CDR1 as SQVTM and CDR2 as ANQGSEA. The CDR3 contains 12 residues. V was shortened by 5 bases and J by 7 bases, with 14 bases between the two germline ends. CDR3 in amino acids: CSVPGASSGYTF. In DNA form, the CDR3 reads TGCAGCGTTCCGGGGGCCTCGAGTGGCTACACCTTC.